This T cell receptor beta chain was sequenced during a study of CD8+ T cells in alopecia areata. As for the study in general: Treated individuals took tofacitinib by mouth, 5 to 10 mg twice daily. Study-level findings and limits: Baseline CD8+ expansion's link to response remains uncertain, as there was one nonresponder. Between patients, shared TCR sequences were less clear than in mice. This was possibly due in part to HLA diversity in the patient population.

The germline CDR1 and CDR2 sequences are LGHNA and YSLEER. J gave up 4 bases and V 0 bases, and 15 bases lay outside the gene matches. CDR3 size: 18 residues. As the sequencing template, cDNA was produced by extracting RNA and reverse transcribing it. Only in-frame clones appear in the TCRdb table, and some are missing; sequencing was by immunoSEQ multiplex PCR. Among about 150,000 clones listed, less than 70% were seen once. Treatment reported: oral pan-JAK inhibitor, 5-10 mg twice daily. Lesional scalp punch biopsies and peripheral blood came from alopecia areata patients. In the case of this clone: Its specificity is not known.

The starting material was CD8+ T cells sorted from blood, obtained at week 4, from a patient treated with tofacitinib. This chain uses TRBV4-3 with TRBJ2-7; 7 bases match TRBD1. The clonotype comes from a human donor with alopecia areata. This CDR3 is CASSQDFQGTEVPYEQYF. The CDR3 bases are TGCGCCAGCAGCCAAGATTTTCAGGGGACAGAGGTTCCTTACGAGCAGTACTTC.